This TCR beta chain is drawn from a study of OX40 agonist ivuxolimab in advanced cancers. Study summary: Partial responses were achieved by three patients, one with hepatocellular carcinoma and two with cutaneous melanoma.

CDR3 length equals 13 residues. V gave up 6 bases and J gave up 7 bases, with 12 bases separating them. Germline V gene sequence: CDR1 MNHEY, CDR2 SVGAGI. Data came from immunoSEQ multiplex PCR; TCRdb stores just in-frame clones and leaves some out. The table records tens of thousands of clones, roughly 80% of them present only once. This TCR was sampled from an adult with an advanced solid tumor such as melanoma, head and neck, liver or kidney cancer. V usage is TRBV6-5 and J usage is TRBJ1-4, with D perhaps TRBD1 (6 bases). The specimen comprised CD4+ or CD8+ T cells sorted from blood, sampled in a trial of the OX40 agonist ivuxolimab. CDR3 bases: TGTGCCAGCAGCCGGGACAACGGTGAAAAACTGTTTTTT. Protein sequence: CASSRDNGEKLFF.